The present T cell receptor beta chain was sequenced within a study of blood T cell repertoires in COVID-19. Trimming took 5 bases from V and 0 from J, leaving 8 bases between them. Germline assignment: CDR1 GTSNPN and CDR2 SVGIG (reference sequence). CDR3 length: 12 residues. Only in-frame clones appear in the TCRdb table, and some are missing; sequencing was by immunoSEQ multiplex PCR. The sample lists about 150,000 clones; about four fifths were seen once. This clone was seen only once. The receptor was isolated from a human donor in a cohort sampled during active COVID-19. The sample taken for sequencing was peripheral blood. The J gene is TRBJ2-7, the V gene TRBV30; weak D call: TRBD2 (6 bases). The DNA of the CDR3 is TGTGCCTGGGGGGGGAGCTCCTACGAGCAGTACTTC. Encoded protein: CAWGGSSYEQYF.